These 14 T cell receptor beta chains came from one sample sequenced in a study of long-term antiretroviral therapy in people with HIV. Investigators performed immunoSEQ version v3.0 at survey level. TCRdb's table, derived via immunoSEQ multiplex PCR, lists solely in-frame clones and lacks some. The table has approximately 35,000 clones, approximately 95% seen once. The material sequenced was unsorted PBMCs, taken 5.1 years after starting antiretroviral therapy. These receptor sequences come from a woman aged 50 to 60 with HIV.

The rearrangement uses TRBV7-9 and TRBJ1-1; 8 positions agree with TRBD1. The CDR3 covers 18 residues. Trimming removed 4 bases from V and 8 bases from J; junction bases left unmatched: 21. CDR1 and CDR2 from the germline V gene are SEHNR and FQNEAQ (reference sequence). As DNA, the CDR3 is TGTGCCAGCAGCTCGCCGGGACAGGCCAATTTAGGGGTCGGAGAAGCTTTCTTT. This translates into CASSSPGQANLGVGEAFF.

This chain uses TRBV5-8 with TRBJ2-6; no clear D gene. CDR1 SGHTS and CDR2 YDEGEE come from the germline V gene. The CDR3 has 15 amino acids. V gave up 0 bases and J gave up 0 bases, with 4 bases separating them. The CDR3 coding sequence is TGTGCCAGCAGCTTGGCCCCCTCTGGGGCCAACGTCCTGACTTTC. Encoded protein: CASSLAPSGANVLTF.

The gene calls are TRBV6-4 and TRBJ2-3, with 13 bases that match TRBD2. CDR1 and CDR2 (germline): MRHNA, SNTAGT. The ends lost 0 bases at V and 5 bases at J; junction bases unmatched: 11. The CDR3 loop spans 19 amino acids. The CDR3 sequence is CASSDSFTSGGATEDTQYF. In DNA, the CDR3 is TGTGCCAGCAGTGACTCTTTCACTAGCGGGGGGGCAACAGAAGATACGCAGTATTTT.

This chain connects TRBV5-4 to TRBJ2-1; D remains ambiguous. This CDR3 contains 14 residues. V gave up 4 bases and J gave up 4 bases, with 12 bases separating them. Germline V gene data show CDR1 as SGHNT and CDR2 as YYREEE (reference sequence). CDR3 amino acids: CASSPRLAYNEQFF. In nucleotides, the CDR3 is TGTGCCAGCAGCCCCCGACTGGCTTACAATGAGCAGTTCTTC.

The chain links TRBV5-8 to TRBJ2-5; D tentatively fits TRBD1 or TRBD2 (5 bases each). Trimming took off 2 bases at V and 2 bases at J, with 13 bases between the two ends. The CDR3 has 15 amino acids. Germline CDR1 is SGHTS and CDR2 is YDEGEE. The CDR3 is CASSFSGTPQETQYF. DNA of the CDR3: TGTGCCAGCAGCTTTTCCGGGACGCCGCAAGAGACCCAGTACTTC.

This clone was observed once. At the DNA level, this CDR3 is encoded by other sequences in the same sample as well. The gene calls are TRBV7-9 and TRBJ2-2, with no clear D. The CDR3 has 16 amino acids. V was clipped by 1 base and J by 0 bases, with 9 bases between them. The V gene's germline CDR1 is SEHNR and CDR2 FQNEAQ (reference sequence). CDR3 DNA: TGTGCCAGCAGCTTAGTGGCCGGATCGAACACCGGGGAGCTGTTTTTT. Translated: CASSLVAGSNTGELFF.

This clone was counted only a few times. CDR3 in amino acids: CASSLGGGPYNEQFF. The CDR3 coding sequence is TGTGCCAGCAGCTTAGGCGGGGGCCCCTACAATGAGCAGTTCTTC. The V and J genes are TRBV11-3 and TRBJ2-1, with D maybe TRBD2 (7 bases). V lost 1 base, J lost 2 bases, and 9 bases lay in between. CDR3 length equals 15 residues. CDR1 SGHNT and CDR2 YENEEA come from the germline V gene.

V gene TRBV6-4 combines with J gene TRBJ2-1; D not certain. Germline values: CDR1 MRHNA, CDR2 SNTAGT. This CDR3 comprises 15 residues. Between the trimmed V and J ends, which lost 3 bases and 5 bases, there was a span of 14 bases. As DNA, the CDR3 is TGTGCCAGCAGTGAGCTCCCGGCCCTAAACAATGAGCAGTTCTTC. This translates into CASSELPALNNEQFF.

The chain has TRBV7-6 and TRBJ2-1; 8 nucleotides agree with TRBD1. J gave up 4 bases and V 5 bases, and 4 bases lay outside the gene matches. The CDR3 runs to 14 residues. In germline, CDR1 is SGHVS, CDR2 FNYEAQ. The CDR3 DNA follows: TGTGCCAGCAGCACAGGGGGGTATTACAATGAGCAGTTCTTC. The encoded protein is CASSTGGYYNEQFF.

The V call is TRBV5-4, the J call TRBJ2-7; 14 bases are shared with TRBD2. The V segment lost 4 bases and the J segment 5 bases; nucleotides outside the gene matches: 5. Per the germline V gene, CDR1 is SGHNT and CDR2 is YYREEE (reference sequence). This CDR3 is built from 15 residues. This CDR3 is CASSRGLAGANEQYF. Here the CDR3 DNA reads TGTGCCAGCAGCAGGGGACTAGCGGGGGCTAACGAGCAGTACTTC.

DNA of the CDR3: TGTGCCAGCCGAAGGGCCGGACAGGTCGACGAGCAGTACTTC. Protein product: CASRRAGQVDEQYF. The chain employs TRBV6-5 and TRBJ2-7; 7 bases match TRBD1. The CDR3 sequence is 14 residues long. J gave up 5 bases and V 8 bases, and 12 bases lay outside the gene matches. Per germline, CDR1 MNHEY and CDR2 SVGAGI.

This sequence joins TRBV5-1 and TRBJ1-3; TRBD1 might be the D (6 bases). CDR3 length: 15 amino acids. V dropped 4 bases and J dropped 0 bases, with 11 bases sitting between them. Germline V gives CDR1 SGHRS, CDR2 YFSETQ. CDR3 DNA: TGCGCCAGCAGCCCGGACAGCGGCTCTGGAAACACCATATATTTT. Translated, it gives CASSPDSGSGNTIYF.

The genes are TRBV7-2 and TRBJ1-3, with 7 bases aligning to TRBD1. Germline trimming cut 5 bases from V and 0 bases from J; bases unmatched to any gene: 7. Germline V CDR1 and CDR2: SGHTA, FQGNSA. CDR3 size: 16 residues. The CDR3 nucleotides read TGTGCCAGCAGCAACCGGGACAGCCACTCTGGAAACACCATATATTTT. Protein: CASSNRDSHSGNTIYF.

The J gene is TRBJ2-7, the V gene TRBV6-5; the match to TRBD2 covers 12 bases. CDR3 size: 13 residues. The germline V gene has CDR1 MNHEY and CDR2 SVGAGI. V shed 6 bases, J shed 7 bases, and the junction held 4 bases outside the gene matches. CDR3 in amino acids: CASRWTSGVEQYF. The CDR3 nucleotides read TGTGCCAGCAGGTGGACTAGCGGGGTTGAGCAGTACTTC.